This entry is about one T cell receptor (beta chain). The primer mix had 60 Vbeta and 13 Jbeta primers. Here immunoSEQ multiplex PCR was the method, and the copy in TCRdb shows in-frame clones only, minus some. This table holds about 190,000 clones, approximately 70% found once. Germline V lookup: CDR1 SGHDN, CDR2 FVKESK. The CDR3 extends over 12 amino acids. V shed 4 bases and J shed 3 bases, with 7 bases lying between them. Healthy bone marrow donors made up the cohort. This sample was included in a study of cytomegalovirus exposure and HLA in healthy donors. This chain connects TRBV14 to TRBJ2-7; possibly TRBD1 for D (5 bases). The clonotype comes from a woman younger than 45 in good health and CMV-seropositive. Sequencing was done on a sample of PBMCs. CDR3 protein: CASSPGNYEQYF. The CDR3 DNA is TGTGCCAGCAGCCCAGGGAACTACGAGCAGTACTTC.